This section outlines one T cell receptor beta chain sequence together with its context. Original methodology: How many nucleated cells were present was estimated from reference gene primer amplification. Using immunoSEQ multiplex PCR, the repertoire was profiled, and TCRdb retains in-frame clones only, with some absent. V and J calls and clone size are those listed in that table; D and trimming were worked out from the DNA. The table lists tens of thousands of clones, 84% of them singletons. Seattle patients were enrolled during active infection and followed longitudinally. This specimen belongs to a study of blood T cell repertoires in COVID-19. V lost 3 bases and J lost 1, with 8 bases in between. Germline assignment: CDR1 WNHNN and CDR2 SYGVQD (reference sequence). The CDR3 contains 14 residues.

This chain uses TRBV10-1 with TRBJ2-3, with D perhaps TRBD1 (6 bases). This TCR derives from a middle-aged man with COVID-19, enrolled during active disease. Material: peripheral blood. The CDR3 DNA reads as TGCGCCAGCAGTGAATACAGGGGCACAGATACGCAGTATTTT. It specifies CASSEYRGTDTQYF.